This T cell receptor beta chain appears in the sequencing data of a study of cytomegalovirus exposure and HLA in healthy donors. 13 Jbeta primers and 60 Vbeta primers were used for the PCR. Repertoires were generated with immunoSEQ multiplex PCR, while TCRdb's copy carries only in-frame clones and drops some. The table shows roughly 100,000 clones, with around four fifths occurring only once. General study points: HLA alleles were associated with around 17,000 TCR beta sequences in a later analysis at 0.05 false discovery rate.

To note about this clone: What it binds is not known.

Sequencing was done on a sample of PBMCs. The TCR was taken from a man aged 35-49 years in good health and CMV-seronegative.

The CDR3 nucleotides are TGTGCCAGCAGCTTAGGACGTTGGGCAGGGGGCTTTGATACTGGATACAATGAGCAGTTCTTC. This translates into CASSLGRWAGGFDTGYNEQFF. The chain carries TRBV7-8 and TRBJ2-1; 8 bases align to TRBD1. V was clipped by 1 base and J by 4 bases; unmatched bases: 21. The CDR3 loop spans 21 amino acids. Germline values: CDR1 SGHVS, CDR2 FQNEAQ.